These T cell receptor beta chains were read from a single sample in a study of early T cells in non-severe SARS-CoV-2 infection. TCRdb processed the 5' RACE reads anew with MiXCR; each CDR3 protein has one entry. The sample lists some 24,000 distinct CDR3 sequences; more than 4% were seen once. The sequenced sample was whole blood. These receptors all come from an adult who was a healthcare worker with PCR-confirmed SARS-CoV-2 infection or an uninfected control (not recorded which). Both conserved end residues are part of each CDR3. The D gene is left open where the match is weak. Size is stated for part of the rows, as once, few or many counts, or as a class when the clone is expanded.

.	TRBJ2-7	many	13	TRBV7-9	CASSYDPESEQYF	TGTGCCAGCAGCTACGACCCAGAGAGCGAGCAGTACTTC
.	TRBJ2-7	few	13	TRBV5-6	CASSLDGSRPQYF	TGTGCCAGCAGCTTGGACGGCTCCCGACCGCAGTACTTC
.	TRBJ1-5	.	14	TRBV3-1	CASSLNRGNQPQHF	TGTGCCAGCAGCCTTAATAGGGGCAATCAGCCCCAGCATTTT
TRBD1	TRBJ1-1	few	17	TRBV18	CASSPLAGGTQNTEAFF	TGTGCCAGCTCACCACTGGCAGGGGGTACCCAAAACACTGAAGCTTTCTTT
.	TRBJ2-3	few	14	TRBV6-6	CASRTAGNTDTQYF	TGTGCCAGCAGGACCGCAGGGAATACAGATACGCAGTATTTT
.	TRBJ2-3	many	15	TRBV6-6	CASRPTGGGTDTQYF	TGTGCCAGCAGACCCACGGGGGGCGGCACAGATACGCAGTATTTT
.	TRBJ1-6	few	14	TRBV28	CASRPSRVGSPLHF	TGTGCCAGCAGACCTTCCAGGGTTGGTTCACCCCTCCACTTT
.	TRBJ2-7	many	14	TRBV11-2	CASSLDGESYEQYF	TGTGCCAGCAGCTTAGATGGGGAGTCCTACGAGCAGTACTTC
.	TRBJ2-5	.	14	TRBV7-2	CASSYTATQETQYF	TGTGCCAGCAGCTACACGGCCACCCAAGAGACCCAGTACTTC
TRBD1	TRBJ1-1	few	13	TRBV28	CASSLDRVEVAFF	TGTGCCAGCAGTTTGGACAGGGTGGAAGTAGCTTTCTTT
.	TRBJ2-1	.	13	TRBV2	CASRKAPRNEQFF	TGTGCCAGCAGAAAGGCCCCGAGGAATGAGCAGTTCTTC
.	TRBJ1-5	many	15	TRBV5-5	CASSLGLNSNQPQHF	TGTGCCAGCAGCCTCGGACTGAATAGCAATCAGCCCCAGCATTTT
TRBD2	TRBJ2-7	many	14	TRBV11-2	CASSLGGRVYEQYF	TGTGCCAGCAGCTTGGGTGGGAGGGTCTACGAGCAGTACTTC
TRBD1	TRBJ2-5	many	12	TRBV29-1	CSVRTGVETQYF	TGCAGCGTTAGGACAGGGGTGGAGACCCAGTACTTC
.	TRBJ1-1	many	13	TRBV29-1	CSVSRDENTEAFF	TGCAGCGTTTCCAGGGACGAGAACACTGAAGCTTTCTTT
TRBD1	TRBJ1-1	many	15	TRBV13	CASSSKQGPNTEAFF	TGTGCCAGCAGCTCCAAACAGGGGCCGAACACTGAAGCTTTCTTT
TRBD1	TRBJ2-1	many	16	TRBV15	CATSTPPDRIRNEQFF	TGTGCCACCAGCACCCCCCCGGACAGGATCCGCAATGAGCAGTTCTTC
.	TRBJ1-2	.	14	TRBV19	CASSIVSQNYGYTF	TGTGCCAGTAGTATTGTAAGCCAGAACTATGGCTACACCTTC
.	TRBJ2-3	many	16	TRBV20-1	CSASTRQVGGTDTQYF	TGCAGTGCTAGTACAAGACAGGTTGGGGGCACAGATACGCAGTATTTT
.	TRBJ1-1	many	13	TRBV10-2	CASSESRNTEAFF	TGCGCCAGCAGTGAGTCCAGGAATACTGAAGCTTTCTTT
TRBD2	TRBJ2-7	.	14	TRBV29-1	CSVEELAVQGEQYF	TGCAGCGTTGAAGAACTAGCGGTCCAAGGGGAGCAGTACTTC
.	TRBJ1-5	many	12	TRBV28	CASTYMGQPQHF	TGTGCCAGCACCTATATGGGTCAGCCCCAGCATTTT
.	TRBJ2-2	.	16	TRBV4-3	CASSPRGSGWAGELFF	TGCGCCAGCAGCCCCAGAGGTAGCGGATGGGCCGGGGAGCTGTTTTTT
.	TRBJ2-6	many	13	TRBV7-2	CASAGPGANVLTF	TGTGCCAGCGCCGGACCTGGGGCCAACGTCCTGACTTTC
.	TRBJ2-2	many	17	TRBV11-2	CASSLDLTAPGTGELFF	TGTGCCAGCAGCTTAGATTTGACGGCGCCCGGGACCGGGGAGCTGTTTTTT
TRBD2	TRBJ2-7	many	13	TRBV10-1	CASSLAGDYEQYF	TGCGCCAGCAGCCTAGCGGGAGATTACGAGCAGTACTTC
.	TRBJ2-7	few	14	TRBV11-2	CASSLGFGGSEQYF	TGTGCCAGCAGCTTAGGGTTTGGGGGCTCCGAGCAGTACTTC
.	TRBJ2-3	few	16	TRBV14	CASSQAGGRRRDTQYF	TGTGCCAGCAGCCAAGCGGGCGGCCGCCGCAGGGATACGCAGTATTTT
TRBD2	TRBJ2-1	many	15	TRBV12-3/TRBV12-4	CASTRTSGSFDEQFF	TGTGCCAGCACCAGGACTAGCGGGAGTTTCGATGAGCAGTTCTTC
TRBD1	TRBJ2-7	many	15	TRBV20-1	CSARGWRDRAYEQYF	TGCAGTGCTAGGGGGTGGAGGGACAGGGCCTACGAGCAGTACTTC
.	TRBJ2-6	many	13	TRBV6-2/TRBV6-3	CASVPSGANVLTF	TGTGCCAGTGTCCCCTCTGGGGCCAACGTCCTGACTTTC
.	TRBJ2-1	few	12	TRBV20-1	CSARVGLNEQFF	TGCAGTGCTAGGGTCGGTCTCAATGAGCAGTTCTTC
.	TRBJ2-3	few	13	TRBV6-5	CASGRDPTDTQYF	TGTGCCAGCGGGCGGGATCCCACAGATACGCAGTATTTT
.	TRBJ2-5	many	13	TRBV7-2	CASSHRRAETQYF	TGTGCCAGCAGCCACAGGAGGGCCGAGACCCAGTACTTC
.	TRBJ2-3	many	18	TRBV20-1	CSARGAGRGGRGTDTQYF	TGCAGTGCTAGGGGCGCGGGCCGAGGGGGAAGAGGCACAGATACGCAGTATTTT
TRBD1	TRBJ2-2	few	17	TRBV9	CASEGQGTKTNTGELFF	TGCGCCAGCGAAGGACAGGGAACTAAAACGAACACCGGGGAGCTGTTTTTT
.	TRBJ2-7	few	13	TRBV6-5	CASKGGSNYEQYF	TGTGCCAGCAAGGGGGGCAGCAACTACGAGCAGTACTTC
TRBD1	TRBJ1-1	many	14	TRBV6-2/TRBV6-3	CASRYTGGNTEAFF	TGTGCCAGCAGATACACAGGGGGGAACACTGAAGCTTTCTTT
.	TRBJ2-3	.	12	TRBV7-9	CASSRQADTQYF	TGTGCCAGCAGCCGTCAGGCAGATACGCAGTATTTT
TRBD2	TRBJ2-7	many	14	TRBV5-4	CASSVKSGSFEQYF	TGTGCCAGCAGCGTGAAGAGCGGGAGTTTCGAGCAGTACTTC
.	TRBJ2-2	many	14	TRBV4-2	CASSQDQGSGELFF	TGTGCCAGCAGCCAAGATCAAGGGTCCGGGGAGCTGTTTTTT
.	TRBJ1-1	many	12	TRBV12-3/TRBV12-4	CASSARYTEAFF	TGTGCCAGCAGTGCTCGGTACACTGAAGCTTTCTTT
.	TRBJ1-5	many	13	TRBV20-1	CSAARGGDQPQHF	TGCAGTGCGGCTCGGGGGGGCGATCAGCCCCAGCATTTT
.	TRBJ1-5	medium-sized	14	TRBV7-2	CASSLRGKNQPQHF	TGTGCCAGCAGCTTACGGGGAAAAAATCAGCCCCAGCATTTT
TRBD2	TRBJ2-2	many	14	TRBV12-3/TRBV12-4	CATLRGRETGELFF	TGTGCCACCTTACGGGGGAGGGAGACCGGGGAGCTGTTTTTT
.	TRBJ2-7	.	15	TRBV6-5	CANSYSRTAHYEQYF	TGTGCCAACAGTTACTCGAGGACAGCTCACTACGAGCAGTACTTC
TRBD2	TRBJ2-3	many	15	TRBV29-1	CSVGSSGGLTDTQYF	TGCAGCGTTGGGTCCAGCGGGGGCCTCACAGATACGCAGTATTTT
.	TRBJ1-5	many	10	TRBV29-1	CSPQSQPQHF	TGCAGCCCCCAAAGTCAGCCCCAGCATTTT